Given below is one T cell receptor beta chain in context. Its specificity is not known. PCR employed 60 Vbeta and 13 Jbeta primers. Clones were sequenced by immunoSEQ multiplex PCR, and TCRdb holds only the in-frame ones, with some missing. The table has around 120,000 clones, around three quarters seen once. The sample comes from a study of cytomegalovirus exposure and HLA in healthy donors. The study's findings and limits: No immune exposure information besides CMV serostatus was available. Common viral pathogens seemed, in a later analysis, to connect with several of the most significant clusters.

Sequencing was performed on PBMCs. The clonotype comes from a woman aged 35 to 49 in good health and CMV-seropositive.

CDR3: CASSQDLGADTQYF. For the CDR3, the DNA is TGCGCCAGCAGCCAAGATTTAGGGGCAGATACGCAGTATTTT. The chain couples TRBV4-1 to TRBJ2-3; a possible D gene is TRBD1 (5 bases). V lost 0 bases and J lost 4, with 8 bases in between. CDR1 and CDR2 (germline): MGHRA, YSYEKL. This CDR3 comprises 14 residues.